This TCR beta chain was sequenced during a study of T cells in Graves' hyperthyroidism and ophthalmopathy (dated by TCRdb to 2018 to 2020). For the wider study: To identify TCR V-J signatures that set the groups apart, the researchers used a discovery cohort of about a hundred patients, made up of 43 with Graves' ophthalmopathy and 57 with stable Graves' hyperthyroidism. Prospective prediction of ophthalmopathy was tested in an independent validation cohort of 18 to 20 hyperthyroidism patients and approximately 17 patients who later progressed to ophthalmopathy. According to the paper, TCR Vbeta CDR3 sequencing was carried out on some 130 peripheral blood samples, which came from more than 40 ophthalmopathy, about 75 hyperthyroidism and about 17 progressor patients. In roughly six Graves' hyperthyroidism patients, the study also compared T-cell repertoires from thyroid tissue with T-cell repertoires from blood. The roughly 100 discovery patients were divided at random into training and test sets in a 7:3 ratio. Once sampling was done, hyperthyroidism patients were given methimazole at a starting dose of 30 mg daily, whereas ophthalmopathy patients were given high-dose intravenous methylprednisolone.

Remarks on this clonotype: It has no known antigen specificity. No per-base quality is available; no much larger clone lies one base away.

Amplification of TCR beta CDR3 regions was carried out from RNA transcripts. The first round of RT-PCR for the TCR CDR3 was performed with the HTBI primer set and the Qiagen OneStep RT-PCR kit. Libraries were constructed in a second round of multiplex PCR, after which size selection and purification were performed. Libraries were sequenced paired-end with 100 bp reads on an Illumina HiSeq2000. Per the original workflow: Raw data were processed with SOAPnuke, discarding reads with adapters, uncalled bases, mean Phred below 15, or no exact constant-primer or identifier match. High-quality paired reads were merged with COPE v1.2.5, and unique nucleotide sequences were defined as clonotypes. Clonotypes were aligned to IMGT TRBV, TRBD and TRBJ reference segments using MiTCR v1.1. Only V-J combinations with frequency above 0.0001, covering 98% to 99.2% of repertoires, were analysed. A TCS score was defined as the ratio between F50 (clonal expansion) and ExV (chaos), using BLOSUM62-based TCRdist between CDR3 peptides within each V-J. Welch's t-statistics and random forest reduced roughly 530 V-J features to 13, which were used in a naive Bayes classifier (R e1071). The public reads were run again by TCRdb, first through fastp at Q25 and then through MiXCR, and only productive beta chains were kept. A single entry per CDR3 protein holds the most common genes and DNA from its merged rows. The V and J calls were not made by the authors but by TCRdb's processing. The sample table lists some 600,000 distinct CDR3 sequences, roughly 50% of them with a count of one. The ten biggest clones cover approximately 8.2% of the sample.

Graves' hyperthyroidism was defined as stable when no progression to ophthalmopathy occurred over 18 months of follow-up. The hyperthyroidism patients were between 18 and 65 years old and newly diagnosed, with a disease duration of less than 2 months. Any patient with an uncontrolled infection, another autoimmune disease, pregnancy or lactation was excluded. Clinical symptoms, serum thyroxine and TRAb, thyroid ultrasound, and orbital computed tomography formed the basis for the diagnoses. Total RNA was extracted using Trizol reagent, and RNA quality was assessed on an Agilent 2100 Bioanalyzer. Broad study findings and their caveats: In validation, the model predicted progression to ophthalmopathy with 55% to 71% sensitivity and approximately 78% specificity, a median of 6.5 months before onset. No statistical method was used to fix the sample size in advance, and group allocation was not hidden from the investigators. Ophthalmopathy was separated from stable hyperthyroidism by a 13 V-J signature model, with around 88% sensitivity and roughly 84% specificity obtained in cross-validation and 80%/75% obtained in testing. Blood samples also contained most of the expanded thyroid clonotypes (frequency above 0.001), which suggests that blood repertoires may reflect thyroid immune responses.

Germline trimming: 7 bases from V, 5 bases from J; junction bases outside gene matches: 17. Via the germline V gene, CDR1 is SQVTM and CDR2 ANQGSEA. The CDR3 holds 16 amino acids from the cysteine to the phenylalanine. Only the CDR3 DNA is retained, 48 bases long and in frame from the first base. The chain uses TRBV29-1 and TRBJ1-2; 9 central bases correspond to TRBD1. Sequencing was carried out using peripheral blood or thyroid tissue (not recorded which). This TCR was recovered from a woman aged 18-29 years with Graves' hyperthyroidism. Donor details come from another sample of the same person, matched by shared clones. The DNA is TGCAGCGCTACTCCCGGGACAGGGCCCAAGGCTTATGGCTACACCTTC. Protein translation: CSATPGTGPKAYGYTF.